The T cell receptor (beta chain) described here comes from a study of T cell responses to AZD1222 COVID-19 vaccine. Turning to the study itself: The study pooled second doses at about 4 or about 12 weeks.

Generated by immunoSEQ multiplex PCR, the TCRdb table keeps only in-frame clones and is missing some. Of about 120,000 clones in the sample, 88% were seen once. Trimming cost V 4 bases and J 2 bases, with 8 bases left between them. Germline-derived CDR1 and CDR2 are KGHSH and LQKENI. This CDR3 has 13 residues. Whole-study results and caveats: At study baseline, merely a handful of AZD1222 recipients were seropositive. Mostly white British, mostly female donors; authors suggested clonal diversity may be underestimated. The CD4 TCRs associated with vaccination extended across spike and predominated at 160-218 and 743-854.

Notes on this clone: As yet, its antigen is unknown.

This sequence originates from an adult in good health. The chain combines TRBV18 with TRBJ2-5, with no clear D. The sample here was peripheral blood, taken on day 0 of AZD1222 vaccination. CDR3 residues: CASSQVFQETQYF. Here the CDR3 DNA reads TGTGCCAGCTCACAAGTCTTTCAAGAGACCCAGTACTTC.